This paragraph covers one T cell receptor beta chain sequence. This specimen comes from a study of blood T cell repertoires in COVID-19. Background on the study: PBMCs, B-cell-depleted T cells, or T cells were the source of the cDNA or gDNA that made up the material.

Recovered Cohort 3 donors showed two negative PCRs, clearance, or symptom resolution. This CDR3 contains 14 residues. CDR1 is SGHDN, CDR2 FVKESK, per germline. J was trimmed by 0 bases and V by 4 bases; bases with no gene match: 0. In the original workflow: Reference gene primer amplification yielded estimated nucleated cell counts. TCRdb's table, derived via immunoSEQ multiplex PCR, lists solely in-frame clones and lacks some. V and J calls and clone size are given by that table; D and trimming were obtained from the DNA. The table has around 280,000 clones, around 85% seen once; the top ten hold approximately 6%.

This clonotype originated in a woman aged 40-49 years who had recovered from COVID-19. The sequenced material came from PBMCs or T cells enriched from blood (not recorded which). The gene calls are TRBV14 and TRBJ2-1; TRBD2 aligns across 7 bases. CDR3 amino acids: CASSRDYSYNEQFF. CDR3 nucleotide sequence: TGTGCCAGCAGCCGGGACTACTCCTACAATGAGCAGTTCTTC.